Included here is one T cell receptor (beta chain) sequence, with context. This sample was taken from a study of blood T cells in healthy people across ages. Combining a sample-barcoded 5' primer with a J-beta primer mix, a second PCR ran for roughly 6 to 11 cycles. Each cDNA was tagged by a template-switch adaptor containing 12 random nucleotides. Via MiXCR, TCRdb re-called the 5' RACE reads, giving one row per CDR3 protein. The profile shows nearly 800,000 distinct CDR3 sequences, 25% of them singletons. The sample providers were healthy Caucasian people from Russia, aged roughly 6 to 95. The same data also went into a second study, on T cells of mothers and their children.

The TCR comes from a boy aged 10-17 years in good health. The sequenced sample was blood.

CDR3 amino acids: CASSPRSVRYEQYF. Written as DNA, the CDR3 is TGTGCCAGCAGCCCCCGTAGTGTAAGGTACGAGCAGTACTTC. The chain links TRBV21-1 to TRBJ2-5; no DNA check was done on the table's D call, TRBD2. The DNA end favors TRBJ2-7, so the J call may be wrong. TRBV21-1 is deemed a pseudogene. The CDR3 spans 14 residues.